This paragraph covers one TCR beta chain sequence. Its antigen is still unknown. Using RNA transcripts as the source, TCR beta CDR3 regions were amplified. The HTBI primer set was used in a first-round RT-PCR of the TCR CDR3. TCRdb processed the multiplex PCR reads anew with MiXCR; each CDR3 protein has one entry. This table has 490,000 or so distinct CDR3 sequences, roughly 16% appearing once. Between the trimmed V and J ends, which lost 4 bases and 12 bases, there was a span of 14 bases. Germline V gives CDR1 SGHTS, CDR2 YDEGEE. The CDR3 contains 13 residues. This record belongs to a study of T cells in Graves' hyperthyroidism and ophthalmopathy. Whole-study results and caveats: Classification by a 13 V-J model distinguished ophthalmopathy from stable hyperthyroidism. Model output signaled ophthalmopathy a median around 6.9 months ahead of onset.

Ophthalmopathy cases scored 3 or more on the Clinical Activity Score and 4 or more on NOSPECS grade, with duration below 3 months. The PBMCs had their origin in 7.5 to 10 ml of fresh peripheral blood. What was sequenced was blood. This clonotype was sampled from a woman under 40 with Graves' ophthalmopathy. J is TRBJ1-6 and V is TRBV5-8, with D perhaps TRBD1 (6 bases). For the CDR3, the DNA is TGTGCCAGCAGCGACCACAGGGTAGGACCCCTCCACTTT. As protein: CASSDHRVGPLHF.